One sample yielded the 16 T cell receptor beta chains listed below, sequenced in a study of cytomegalovirus exposure and HLA in healthy donors. PCR involved 60 Vbeta and 13 Jbeta primers. Measured with immunoSEQ multiplex PCR; TCRdb has only the in-frame clones, and not every one. The sample has tens of thousands of clones, around 80% seen once. The sample taken for sequencing was PBMCs. The source of these receptors is a man in his forties or fifties in good health and CMV-seronegative.

J is TRBJ1-4 and V is TRBV10-2; D is undetermined. This CDR3 comprises 13 residues. The V gene lost 6 bases and the J gene lost 4 bases, with 9 bases spanning the gap. Germline V gene lookup returns CDR1 WSHSY and CDR2 SAAADI. CDR3 sequence (DNA): TGCGCCAGCAGAGGAGGGCTTAATGAAAAACTGTTTTTT. Protein sequence: CASRGGLNEKLFF.

The gene calls are TRBV29-1 and TRBJ1-5, with D unresolved. Trimming removed 4 bases at V and 1 base at J, with 8 bases between. The CDR3 spans 13 residues. Germline-derived CDR1 and CDR2 are SQVTM and ANQGSEA. CDR3 loop: CSVGGESNQPQHF. The DNA for the CDR3 is TGCAGCGTTGGTGGGGAGAGCAATCAGCCCCAGCATTTT.

The J gene is TRBJ2-1, the V gene TRBV25-1; D may be TRBD1 (6 bases). Germline loops: CDR1 MGHDK, CDR2 SYGVNS. This CDR3 region has 16 residues. V dropped 5 bases and J dropped 4 bases, with 18 bases sitting between them. CDR3 in amino acids: CASSSSTGQGYNEQFF. For the CDR3, the DNA is TGTGCCAGCAGTTCCTCGACAGGTCAGGGGTACAATGAGCAGTTCTTC.

The chain has TRBV9 and TRBJ2-3, with D unresolved. Per germline, CDR1 SGDLS and CDR2 YYNGEE. CDR3 size: 14 residues. Trimming removed 0 bases from V and 4 bases from J, with 9 bases in between. The CDR3, as DNA: TGTGCCAGCAGCGTAGACTTCTTATCAGATACGCAGTATTTT. Translation: CASSVDFLSDTQYF.

The J gene is TRBJ1-3, the V gene TRBV7-2; TRBD1 matches 8 bases. This CDR3 spans 14 amino acids. V gave up 3 bases and J gave up 4 bases; unmatched junction bases: 2. Germline V gives CDR1 SGHTA, CDR2 FQGNSA. CDR3 bases: TGTGCCAGCAGCTTGGACAGGGAAGGAAACACCATATATTTT. Its translation is CASSLDREGNTIYF. Variable domain in full (rest from reference TRBV7-2 and TRBJ1-3): GAGVSQSPSNKVTEKGKDVELRCDPISGHTALYWYRQSLGQGLEFLIYFQGNSAPDKSGLPSDRFSAERTGGSVSTLTIQRTQQEDSAVYLCASSLDREGNTIYFGEGSWLTVV.

There are a few counts of this clone. This chain joins TRBV7-9 and TRBJ2-7; TRBD2 aligns across 8 bases. The CDR3 is 16 amino acids. Trimming removed 4 bases from V and 0 bases from J; junction bases left unmatched: 8. In germline, CDR1 is SEHNR, CDR2 FQNEAQ (reference sequence). This CDR3 reads CASSSITSGSSYEQYF. The DNA for the CDR3 is TGTGCCAGCAGCTCAATAACCAGCGGGAGCTCCTACGAGCAGTACTTC.

The chain carries TRBV5-1 and TRBJ1-5; D is uncertain. V lost 0 bases, J lost 8 bases, and 18 bases lay in between. The V gene's germline CDR1 is SGHRS and CDR2 YFSETQ. This CDR3 has 16 amino acids. This CDR3 reads CASSLGSSGGKEPQHF. As DNA, the CDR3 is TGCGCCAGCAGCTTGGGTTCGAGTGGAGGTAAGGAGCCCCAGCATTTT.

This chain connects TRBV28 to TRBJ2-3; 7 bases align to TRBD1. The CDR3 consists of 13 residues. J lost 5 bases, V lost 5 bases, and 4 bases had no gene match. Germline CDR1 and CDR2: MDHEN and SYDVKM. The CDR3 region is CASSRTGGDTQYF. CDR3 sequence (DNA): TGTGCCAGCAGTCGGACAGGTGGAGATACGCAGTATTTT.

The gene calls are TRBV19 and TRBJ2-3, with a tentative D call TRBD2 (6 bases). Per germline, CDR1 LNHDA and CDR2 SQIVND (reference sequence). CDR3 length: 16 amino acids. The V end lost 6 bases, the J end lost 2 bases, and 18 bases lay between the germline ends. CDR3 bases: TGTGCCAGTAGCCCCCCCCGCGGAGGGTCCACAGATACGCAGTATTTT. This codes for CASSPPRGGSTDTQYF.

This clone occurred a few times. The rearrangement links TRBV6-5 to TRBJ1-1, with D unclear. The germline V and J ends were trimmed by 0 bases and 10 bases, with 12 bases remaining between them. The CDR3 loop spans 13 amino acids. The germline gives CDR1 MNHEY, CDR2 SVGAGI. The CDR3 DNA follows: TGTGCCAGCAGTTACTCGAGAACAAACAGAGCTTTCTTT. This sequence encodes CASSYSRTNRAFF.

The rearrangement uses TRBV11-3 and TRBJ2-3; TRBD2 agrees at 8 bases. This CDR3 has 18 residues. Trimming removed 2 bases from V and 2 bases from J; junction bases left unmatched: 12. The germline gives CDR1 SGHNT, CDR2 YENEEA. This CDR3 is CASSLSPTASGSTDTQYF. The CDR3 DNA reads TGTGCCAGCAGCTTATCCCCCACGGCTAGCGGGTCCACAGATACGCAGTATTTT.

The V gene is TRBV6-5, the J gene TRBJ1-2; TRBD1 agrees at 7 bases. CDR1 MNHEY and CDR2 SVGAGI come from the germline V gene. This CDR3 is built from 14 residues. With V trimmed by 6 bases and J by 0 bases, 4 bases remained unmatched. CDR3 protein: CASSPTGANYGYTF. The CDR3 nucleotides are TGTGCCAGCAGCCCTACAGGGGCTAACTATGGCTACACCTTC.

The chain recombines TRBV11-2 with TRBJ2-1; 7 bases map to TRBD2. J was trimmed by 6 bases and V by 5 bases; bases with no gene match: 7. The CDR3 is 14 residues long. CDR1 is SGHAT, CDR2 FQNNGV, per germline. The chain's CDR3 is CASSHPGLTNEQFF. Written as DNA, the CDR3 is TGTGCCAGCAGCCATCCGGGACTAACCAATGAGCAGTTCTTC.

The table lists this clone with a count of one. V usage is TRBV9 and J usage is TRBJ2-1; 7 nucleotides agree with TRBD2. The CDR3 has 16 amino acids. Germline trimming cut 0 bases from V and 5 bases from J; bases unmatched to any gene: 8. Germline V CDR1 and CDR2: SGDLS, YYNGEE. The CDR3 DNA follows: TGTGCCAGCAGCGTAGAGGTGGGAGGGGCCCACAATGAGCAGTTCTTC. It codes for CASSVEVGGAHNEQFF.

This clone occurred once. J is TRBJ1-6 and V is TRBV4-2, with D maybe TRBD1 (6 bases). V was shortened by 3 bases and J by 6 bases, with 15 bases between the two germline ends. Germline lookup yields CDR1 LGHNA and CDR2 YNFKEQ. The CDR3 contains 16 residues. Written as DNA, the CDR3 is TGTGCCAGCAGCCACCAACAAGGGGGTGGTAATTCACCCCTCCACTTT. The encoded protein is CASSHQQGGGNSPLHF.

This chain connects TRBV19 to TRBJ1-1; 8 positions agree with TRBD1. The CDR3 is 18 amino acids. From germline, CDR1 is LNHDA and CDR2 SQIVND (reference sequence). The trim removed 0 bases at V and 1 base at J, leaving 10 bases unmatched. This chain's CDR3 is CASSIDGRDRLRNTEAFF. CDR3 DNA: TGTGCCAGTAGTATAGATGGCCGGGACAGGTTGAGGAACACTGAAGCTTTCTTT. Drawing the rest from reference TRBV19 and TRBJ1-1, the complete variable domain is DGGITQSPKYLFRKEGQNVTLSCEQNLNHDAMYWYRQDPGQGLRLIYYSQIVNDFQKGDIAEGYSVSREKKESFPLTVTSAQKNPTAFYLCASSIDGRDRLRNTEAFFGQGTRLTVV.